Listed below are T cell receptor beta chains from one sample, sequenced in a study of blood T cell repertoires in COVID-19. Profiling relied on immunoSEQ multiplex PCR, and the TCRdb table lists in-frame clones only, not all of them. The sample shows some 320,000 clones, around nine tenths of them seen only once. The specimen was PBMCs or T cells enriched from blood (not recorded which). The receptors originated from a woman in her forties or fifties who had been exposed to COVID-19. Both conserved end residues are part of each CDR3. Fields, in order: clone size, D gene, V gene, J gene, CDR3 DNA, CDR3 protein. D genes are given only for firm matches. Clone size is stated in some rows and not others, as once, few, many or a class when expanded.

abundance: .; d_gene: .; v_gene: TRBV9; j_gene: TRBJ2-1; CDR3nt: TGTGCCAGCAGCATCGGGCCGGAGGCCTACAATGAGCAGTTCTTC; CDR3aa: CASSIGPEAYNEQFF
abundance: .; d_gene: .; v_gene: TRBV29-1; j_gene: TRBJ2-1; CDR3nt: TGCAGCGTTGAGTTCAGGGCAAGGTACAATGAGCAGTTCTTC; CDR3aa: CSVEFRARYNEQFF
abundance: .; d_gene: TRBD1; v_gene: TRBV19; j_gene: TRBJ1-1; CDR3nt: TGTGCCAGTCACAGGGGAATGAACACTGAAGCTTTCTTT; CDR3aa: CASHRGMNTEAFF
abundance: .; d_gene: .; v_gene: TRBV5-1; j_gene: TRBJ1-2; CDR3nt: TGCGCCAGCAGCCCGAATTCCGCGCTTAACTATGGCTACACCTTC; CDR3aa: CASSPNSALNYGYTF
abundance: .; d_gene: .; v_gene: TRBV3-1/TRBV3-2; j_gene: TRBJ2-6; CDR3nt: TGTGCCAGCAGCCAAGAGCGATACTCTGGGGCCAACGTCCTGACTTTC; CDR3aa: CASSQERYSGANVLTF
abundance: .; d_gene: .; v_gene: TRBV27; j_gene: TRBJ2-7; CDR3nt: TGTGCCAGCAGTTTCGAGACAGGTACCTACGAGCAGTACTTC; CDR3aa: CASSFETGTYEQYF
abundance: few; d_gene: .; v_gene: TRBV19; j_gene: TRBJ1-6; CDR3nt: TGTGCCAGCCATAGGAGGGATAATTCACCCCTCCACTTT; CDR3aa: CASHRRDNSPLHF
abundance: .; d_gene: TRBD1; v_gene: TRBV7-9; j_gene: TRBJ2-1; CDR3nt: TGTGCCAGCAGCACAACCGGGACAGGGAACAATGAGCAGTTCTTC; CDR3aa: CASSTTGTGNNEQFF
abundance: .; d_gene: .; v_gene: TRBV6-5; j_gene: TRBJ1-2; CDR3nt: TGTGCCAGCAGGGGCCCGACAGTCATCTATGGCTACACCTTC; CDR3aa: CASRGPTVIYGYTF
abundance: .; d_gene: TRBD2; v_gene: TRBV5-1; j_gene: TRBJ2-1; CDR3nt: TGCGCCAGCATGCGGGCTAGCGGGAACAATGAGCAGTTCTTC; CDR3aa: CASMRASGNNEQFF
abundance: .; d_gene: .; v_gene: TRBV5-1; j_gene: TRBJ1-2; CDR3nt: TGCGCCAGCAGCTTGGGACTCCCTGATGGCTACACCTTC; CDR3aa: CASSLGLPDGYTF
abundance: .; d_gene: TRBD2; v_gene: TRBV27; j_gene: TRBJ2-3; CDR3nt: TGTGCCAGCAGTTCCTTTAGCGGGGGGGGGCGTATAACAGATACGCAGTATTTT; CDR3aa: CASSSFSGGGRITDTQYF
abundance: once; d_gene: TRBD1; v_gene: TRBV19; j_gene: TRBJ2-2; CDR3nt: TGTGCCAGTAGTAGGAACAGGGGAGACACCGGGGAGCTGTTTTTT; CDR3aa: CASSRNRGDTGELFF
abundance: .; d_gene: .; v_gene: TRBV4-1; j_gene: TRBJ1-6; CDR3nt: TGCGCCAGCAGCCAGGCTAGGGGCCTAGATAATTCACCCCTCCACTTT; CDR3aa: CASSQARGLDNSPLHF
abundance: .; d_gene: TRBD1; v_gene: TRBV4-1; j_gene: TRBJ1-1; CDR3nt: TGCGCCAGCAGCCAAGACACAGGGGGCGATAACACTGAAGCTTTCTTT; CDR3aa: CASSQDTGGDNTEAFF
abundance: .; d_gene: TRBD1; v_gene: TRBV29-1; j_gene: TRBJ2-7; CDR3nt: TGCAGCGTTGTTTGGCAGGGGGCTGGTGGCGGGGAGCAGTACTTC; CDR3aa: CSVVWQGAGGGEQYF
abundance: .; d_gene: .; v_gene: TRBV7-8; j_gene: TRBJ2-1; CDR3nt: TGTGCCAGCAGCTTTAGGGGTTCCAGGGTCAATGAGCAGTTCTTC; CDR3aa: CASSFRGSRVNEQFF
abundance: .; d_gene: TRBD1; v_gene: TRBV2; j_gene: TRBJ2-7; CDR3nt: TGTGCCAGCAGGGGGGCGGGACAGGAACCCTACGAGCAGTACTTC; CDR3aa: CASRGAGQEPYEQYF
abundance: .; d_gene: TRBD1; v_gene: TRBV6-5; j_gene: TRBJ1-5; CDR3nt: TGTGCCAGCAGAGGACAGGGGAATAGCAATCAGCCCCAGCATTTT; CDR3aa: CASRGQGNSNQPQHF
abundance: .; d_gene: TRBD1; v_gene: TRBV5-1; j_gene: TRBJ2-1; CDR3nt: TGCGCCAGCAGCTTGGGACAGGGGATTCATGAGCAGTTCTTC; CDR3aa: CASSLGQGIHEQFF
abundance: once; d_gene: .; v_gene: TRBV7-2; j_gene: TRBJ1-3; CDR3nt: TGTGCCAGCAGCTTAGGGTCGACAGGAAACACCATATATTTT; CDR3aa: CASSLGSTGNTIYF
abundance: .; d_gene: .; v_gene: TRBV5-1; j_gene: TRBJ1-1; CDR3nt: TGCGCCAGCAGCTTTACAGCGGACACTGAAGCTTTCTTT; CDR3aa: CASSFTADTEAFF
abundance: .; d_gene: .; v_gene: TRBV6-6; j_gene: TRBJ2-5; CDR3nt: TGTGCCAGCGGTCAGGGACTTCAAGAGACCCAGTACTTC; CDR3aa: CASGQGLQETQYF
abundance: .; d_gene: TRBD1; v_gene: TRBV3-1/TRBV3-2; j_gene: TRBJ1-2; CDR3nt: TGTGCCAGCACCAAGTATGGGACAGGAGACTATGGCTACACCTTC; CDR3aa: CASTKYGTGDYGYTF
abundance: .; d_gene: .; v_gene: TRBV28; j_gene: TRBJ1-2; CDR3nt: TGTGCCAGCAGTCCCCCCTTAAGGGGCCGAAATGGCTACACCTTC; CDR3aa: CASSPPLRGRNGYTF
abundance: .; d_gene: TRBD2; v_gene: TRBV7-2; j_gene: TRBJ2-5; CDR3nt: TGTGCCAGCAGCCTAACACTAGCGGGGGGTCAAGAGACCCAGTACTTC; CDR3aa: CASSLTLAGGQETQYF
abundance: .; d_gene: .; v_gene: TRBV28; j_gene: TRBJ1-4; CDR3nt: TGTGCCAGCAGCCCCCTCTCAACTAATGAAAAACTGTTTTTT; CDR3aa: CASSPLSTNEKLFF
abundance: many; d_gene: TRBD2; v_gene: TRBV7-6; j_gene: TRBJ2-3; CDR3nt: TGTGCCAGCAGCGCCGCGTTGGCGGGGGGTTACACAGATACGCAGTATTTT; CDR3aa: CASSAALAGGYTDTQYF
abundance: once; d_gene: TRBD1; v_gene: TRBV5-1; j_gene: TRBJ1-2; CDR3nt: TGCGCCAGCAGCTTTAATCAGGGGGCACACTATGGCTACACCTTC; CDR3aa: CASSFNQGAHYGYTF
abundance: .; d_gene: .; v_gene: TRBV10-3; j_gene: TRBJ1-1; CDR3nt: TGTGCCAGCAGGAGGGGGTTAGACACTGAAGCTTTCTTT; CDR3aa: CASRRGLDTEAFF
abundance: once; d_gene: TRBD2; v_gene: TRBV27; j_gene: TRBJ2-5; CDR3nt: TGTGCCAGCAGTTTATACTCCGCGGGGGGGCTGCAGACCCAGTACTTC; CDR3aa: CASSLYSAGGLQTQYF
abundance: .; d_gene: TRBD2; v_gene: TRBV5-4; j_gene: TRBJ2-3; CDR3nt: TGTGCCAGCAGCTTTCTAGCGGGGGGCTCAAACGCCCGAGATACGCAGTATTTT; CDR3aa: CASSFLAGGSNARDTQYF
abundance: .; d_gene: .; v_gene: TRBV19; j_gene: TRBJ1-1; CDR3nt: TGTGCCAGTAGTGTGGCTGGGAACACTGAAGCTTTCTTT; CDR3aa: CASSVAGNTEAFF
abundance: .; d_gene: .; v_gene: TRBV2; j_gene: TRBJ1-5; CDR3nt: TGTGCCGGCAGTGAACAGGGCTATTATAGCAATCAGCCCCAGCATTTT; CDR3aa: CAGSEQGYYSNQPQHF
abundance: .; d_gene: .; v_gene: TRBV25-1; j_gene: TRBJ1-6; CDR3nt: TGTGCCAGCAGAGAGACTTATCGGGATTCACCCCTCCACTTT; CDR3aa: CASRETYRDSPLHF
abundance: .; d_gene: TRBD1; v_gene: TRBV5-1; j_gene: TRBJ1-2; CDR3nt: TGCGCCAGCAGCACAGGACAGGGGGTCTATGGCTACACCTTC; CDR3aa: CASSTGQGVYGYTF
abundance: .; d_gene: .; v_gene: TRBV27; j_gene: TRBJ1-6; CDR3nt: TGTGCCAGCAGTTTACAAATTGATTCACCCCTCCACTTT; CDR3aa: CASSLQIDSPLHF
abundance: .; d_gene: .; v_gene: TRBV7-2; j_gene: TRBJ1-1; CDR3nt: TGTGCCAGCAGCTCCCAAACAGGGATGAACACTGAAGCTTTCTTT; CDR3aa: CASSSQTGMNTEAFF
abundance: .; d_gene: .; v_gene: TRBV2; j_gene: TRBJ1-3; CDR3nt: TGTGCCGGATCGAAAGAGGTGATCGGAAACACCATATATTTT; CDR3aa: CAGSKEVIGNTIYF
abundance: .; d_gene: .; v_gene: TRBV28; j_gene: TRBJ1-5; CDR3nt: TGTGCCAGCAGTGCCCCTTTTACAGGGCCGTGGGAGCCCCAGCATTTT; CDR3aa: CASSAPFTGPWEPQHF
abundance: once; d_gene: TRBD1; v_gene: TRBV12-5; j_gene: TRBJ2-2; CDR3nt: TGTGCTAGTGGCCAAGGGACAGTCGAGTCGAACACCGGGGAGCTGTTTTTT; CDR3aa: CASGQGTVESNTGELFF
abundance: .; d_gene: TRBD2; v_gene: TRBV28; j_gene: TRBJ2-3; CDR3nt: TGTGCCAGCAGGCCTAGCGGGGGGGCCGGAGATACGCAGTATTTT; CDR3aa: CASRPSGGAGDTQYF
abundance: .; d_gene: .; v_gene: TRBV6-5; j_gene: TRBJ2-5; CDR3nt: TGTGCCAGCAGCCCCGGACTACCTCGGGGGACCCAGTACTTC; CDR3aa: CASSPGLPRGTQYF
abundance: .; d_gene: .; v_gene: TRBV6-1; j_gene: TRBJ1-3; CDR3nt: TGTGCCAGCAGTGAAGCGCAAGGAGCATTCTCTGGAAACACCATATATTTT; CDR3aa: CASSEAQGAFSGNTIYF
abundance: once; d_gene: .; v_gene: TRBV7-2; j_gene: TRBJ1-5; CDR3nt: TGTGCCAGCAGCTTAGGAGGAGGTTCGACCCAGCATTTT; CDR3aa: CASSLGGGSTQHF
abundance: .; d_gene: .; v_gene: TRBV28; j_gene: TRBJ2-7; CDR3nt: TGTGCCAGCAGTTTGGCAGGAAGCTCCTACGAGCAGTACTTC; CDR3aa: CASSLAGSSYEQYF
abundance: .; d_gene: .; v_gene: TRBV5-1; j_gene: TRBJ2-1; CDR3nt: TGCGCCAGCAGCTTGGCTGACAAAGGCTCCTACAATGAGCAGTTCTTC; CDR3aa: CASSLADKGSYNEQFF
abundance: .; d_gene: TRBD1; v_gene: TRBV28; j_gene: TRBJ1-3; CDR3nt: TGTGCCAGCAGTTCCGGGACAGACTTCTTCTCTGGAAACACCATATATTTT; CDR3aa: CASSSGTDFFSGNTIYF
abundance: .; d_gene: .; v_gene: TRBV29-1; j_gene: TRBJ1-2; CDR3nt: TGCAGCGTTGATTCGACAGAAGCTAACTATGGCTACACCTTC; CDR3aa: CSVDSTEANYGYTF
abundance: .; d_gene: TRBD2; v_gene: TRBV11-2; j_gene: TRBJ2-1; CDR3nt: TGTGCCAGCAGATCCACTAGCGGGGGCCCTTTAGATGAGCAGTTCTTC; CDR3aa: CASRSTSGGPLDEQFF
abundance: .; d_gene: .; v_gene: TRBV19; j_gene: TRBJ2-7; CDR3nt: TGTGCCAGTAGTCCCCGGGGGACCTACGAGCAGTACTTC; CDR3aa: CASSPRGTYEQYF
abundance: .; d_gene: .; v_gene: TRBV6-6; j_gene: TRBJ2-2; CDR3nt: TGTGCCAGCAGACCCCATGGGCAAGCCGGGGAGCTGTTTTTT; CDR3aa: CASRPHGQAGELFF
abundance: once; d_gene: TRBD1; v_gene: TRBV5-1; j_gene: TRBJ1-1; CDR3nt: TGCGCCAGCAGCTTGGTCGGGACAGCGGACACTGAAGCTTTCTTT; CDR3aa: CASSLVGTADTEAFF